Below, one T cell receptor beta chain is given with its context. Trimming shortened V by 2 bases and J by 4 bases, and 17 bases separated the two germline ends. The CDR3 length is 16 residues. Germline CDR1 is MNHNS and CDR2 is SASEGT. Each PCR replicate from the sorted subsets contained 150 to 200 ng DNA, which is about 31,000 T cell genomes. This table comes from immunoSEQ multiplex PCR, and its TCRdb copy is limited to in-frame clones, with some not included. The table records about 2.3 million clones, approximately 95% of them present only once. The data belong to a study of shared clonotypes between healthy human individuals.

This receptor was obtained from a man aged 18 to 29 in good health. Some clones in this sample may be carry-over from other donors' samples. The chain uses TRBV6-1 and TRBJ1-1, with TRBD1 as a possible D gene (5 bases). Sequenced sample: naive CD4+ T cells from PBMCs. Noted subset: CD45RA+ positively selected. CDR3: CASSERTPGGITEAFF. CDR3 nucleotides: TGTGCCAGCAGTGAAAGGACCCCGGGGGGAATCACTGAAGCTTTCTTT.